This TCR beta chain was recovered during a study of monozygotic twins with inflammatory bowel disease. Added by template switching were UMIs that each held a 6-nucleotide sample barcode. From its re-call of the 5' RACE reads, TCRdb lists each CDR3 protein once, without DNA. This sample's table has over 150,000 distinct CDR3 sequences. Germline values: CDR1 SGHTA, CDR2 FQGNSA. This CDR3 spans 17 amino acids. This receptor was taken from a human donor with ulcerative colitis or Crohn's disease, or a healthy co-twin of an affected twin (not recorded which). The gene calls are TRBV7-2 and TRBJ1-2; TCRdb selects TRBD1, and the lack of DNA leaves this call unchecked. The sequencing input was blood. CDR3 region: CASSWRDRGPPNYGYTF.